This TCR beta chain comes out of a study of cytomegalovirus exposure and HLA in healthy donors. Whole-study findings and limits: Differences between HLA loci emerged in a later analysis of TCR association rates, with DRB1 most and HLA-C fewest. Apart from CMV serostatus, no immune exposure information was available. Later analysis showed most CMV-associated TCR beta chains appearing HLA-restricted. Productive rates of about 87% or about 30% were seen for most TCR beta V segments in an earlier analysis.

On this clone itself: No antigen is known for it.

The PCR used 60 Vbeta and 13 Jbeta primers. TCRdb's copy holds only in-frame clones and misses some; the assay was immunoSEQ multiplex PCR. The data contain 140,000 to 150,000 clones, around 73% of them seen just once; the ten biggest clones take up just under 3%. Germline V gene data show CDR1 as MNHNS and CDR2 as SASEGT. With 4 bases clipped from V and 7 bases from J, the junction kept 8 bases outside the gene matches. The CDR3 sequence is 14 residues long. The sequencing input was PBMCs. This chain connects TRBV6-1 to TRBJ2-7; 9 nucleotides align to TRBD1. The TCR originated in a female donor in good health and CMV-seronegative. The CDR3 region is CASSGGQGTGEQYF. The CDR3 DNA reads TGTGCCAGCAGTGGGGGACAGGGAACCGGTGAGCAGTACTTC.